These 15 T cell receptor beta chains came from one sample sequenced in a study of PD-1 blockade in classical Hodgkin lymphoma. Time point noted: cycle 4 day 1 (C4D1), after 5 to 7 weeks of nivolumab. Every patient had relapsed following autologous stem cell transplantation, and cohorts differed in brentuximab vedotin exposure. Produced via immunoSEQ multiplex PCR; TCRdb's table is partial and in-frame only. Of approximately 84,000 clones in the sample, around 80% were seen once. Sequenced material: peripheral blood mononuclear cells (PBMCs), taken before the fourth cycle of nivolumab. The receptors were gathered from a human donor with classical Hodgkin lymphoma.

The chain is built from TRBV6-5 and TRBJ2-1, with D tentatively TRBD1 or TRBD2 (5 bases each). Germline V gene data show CDR1 as MNHEY and CDR2 as SVGAGI. The CDR3 is made up of 14 amino acids. V gave up 2 bases and J gave up 8 bases, with 13 bases separating them. CDR3 sequence: CASSYRDQSYEQFF. The CDR3 DNA reads as TGTGCCAGCAGTTACAGGGACCAATCATATGAGCAGTTCTTC.

The chain joins TRBV7-9 to TRBJ2-5; 10 bases match TRBD2. The V gene end was trimmed by 1 base and the J gene end by 5 bases; junction bases not matched to a gene: 1. Germline CDR1 reads SEHNR; CDR2 reads FQNEAQ (reference sequence). CDR3 length: 14 residues. The CDR3 reads CASSLEGLAETQYF. CDR3 nucleotide sequence: TGTGCCAGCAGCTTAGAGGGACTAGCGGAGACCCAGTACTTC.

About this clone itself: Because the CDR3's place on the DNA is in doubt, the DNA is left out and the CDR3 is given as listed by TCRdb. The rearrangement links TRBV5-5 to TRBJ1-5. From its first to its last residue, the CDR3 has 16 amino acids. Germline V gene sequence: CDR1 SGHKS, CDR2 YYEKEE (reference sequence). CDR3 region: CASSLDPLWARGTLDF.

The chain recombines TRBV2 with TRBJ1-1, with 8 positions matching TRBD1. CDR1 is SNHLY and CDR2 is FYNNEI in the germline V gene. Trimming removed 3 bases from V and 1 base from J; junction bases left unmatched: 4. This CDR3 comprises 15 residues. The CDR3 reads CASSESGQGNTEAFF. The CDR3 nucleotides read TGTGCCAGCAGTGAGTCCGGACAGGGGAACACTGAAGCTTTCTTT.

The CDR3: CAISESAETQYF. DNA for the CDR3: TGTGCCATCAGTGAGTCGGCGGAGACCCAGTACTTC. The chain employs TRBV10-3 and TRBJ2-5; D not certain. V shed 0 bases and J shed 5 bases, with 4 bases lying between them. This CDR3 has 12 residues. CDR1 is ENHRY, CDR2 SYGVKD, per germline.

The chain recombines TRBV10-3 with TRBJ2-5, with 8 nucleotides matching TRBD1. This CDR3 has 13 residues. CDR1 and CDR2 from the germline V gene are ENHRY and SYGVKD. V lost 6 bases to trimming and J lost 1 base; unmatched junction nucleotides: 1. CDR3 region: CAIRDRAQETQYF. The CDR3 coding sequence is TGTGCCATCAGGGACAGGGCCCAAGAGACCCAGTACTTC.

This clone has more than one count but fewer than ten. This chain joins TRBV7-9 and TRBJ1-1, with D perhaps matching TRBD1 (6 bases). CDR1 SEHNR and CDR2 FQNEAQ come from the germline V gene (reference sequence). The CDR3 has 15 amino acids. V was trimmed by 8 bases and J by 3 bases, leaving 19 bases between them. The CDR3 nucleotides are TGTGCCAGCGGGCAAGTTGGGGGCTGGGACACTGAAGCTTTCTTT. Protein: CASGQVGGWDTEAFF.

The V call is TRBV6-4, the J call TRBJ1-5; TRBD1 agrees at 7 bases. V trimming: 3 bases; J trimming: 1 base; junction bases outside the gene matches: 6. The CDR3 sequence is 16 residues long. CDR1 MRHNA and CDR2 SNTAGT come from the germline V gene. The CDR3 DNA is TGTGCCAGCAGTGAACCAGGGGGAGCGAGCAATCAGCCCCAGCATTTT. Translation: CASSEPGGASNQPQHF.

CDR3 in DNA: TGTGCCGGCCAGTCGGGACAGGGTCTATCGTTCACTGAAGCTTTCTTT. The encoded protein is CAGQSGQGLSFTEAFF. The chain is built from TRBV30 and TRBJ1-1; 9 bases are shared with TRBD1. CDR1 GTSNPN and CDR2 SVGIG come from the germline V gene (reference sequence). V lost 8 bases and J lost 4; bases outside the gene matches: 17. CDR3 length: 16 residues.

Only one count was recorded for this clone. The chain has TRBV30 and TRBJ2-3; D may match TRBD1 or TRBD2 (6 bases each). This CDR3 region has 14 residues. V lost 3 bases and J 4 bases, leaving 14 bases between the germline ends. The germline CDR1 and CDR2 sequences are GTSNPN and SVGIG (reference sequence). The CDR3 region is CAWRRGEAADTQYF. The CDR3 DNA is TGTGCCTGGAGAAGGGGGGAGGCGGCAGATACGCAGTATTTT.

The V call is TRBV19, the J call TRBJ2-2, with D tentatively TRBD2 (6 bases). There are 13 residues in the CDR3. V was cut by 1 base and J by 6 bases, with 6 bases left in between. Germline-derived CDR1 and CDR2 are LNHDA and SQIVND (reference sequence). CDR3 loop: CASSIGGAGELFF. The CDR3 DNA reads TGTGCCAGTAGTATAGGGGGGGCCGGGGAGCTGTTTTTT.

This chain's CDR3 is CASSGASSLSWYF. The CDR3 DNA follows: TGTGCCAGCAGTGGGGCTAGCTCCTTGAGCTGGTACTTC. V is TRBV28 and J is TRBJ2-7; D may correspond to TRBD1 or TRBD2 (5 bases each). Trimming stripped 5 bases from V and 12 bases from J, with 20 bases between. This CDR3 is 13 amino acids long. CDR1 is MDHEN and CDR2 is SYDVKM in the germline V gene.

The chain is built from TRBV9 and TRBJ1-2; maybe TRBD1 (5 bases). Germline loops: CDR1 SGDLS, CDR2 YYNGEE. The CDR3 has 15 amino acids. V was pared by 0 bases and J by 6 bases, with 15 bases between. In DNA, the CDR3 is TGTGCCAGCAGCGTAGGTAGACAGTCTCACAATGGCTACACCTTC. As protein: CASSVGRQSHNGYTF.

The chain employs TRBV27 and TRBJ1-2, with a tentative D call TRBD1 (5 bases). The CDR3 spans 13 residues. The germline gives CDR1 MNHEY, CDR2 SMNVEV (reference sequence). The V and J ends lost 6 bases and 4 bases respectively, with 12 bases between them. CDR3 bases: TGTGCCAGCAGAAGACAGCCCTCCTATGGCTACACCTTC. Translated, it gives CASRRQPSYGYTF.

This chain links TRBV5-1 with TRBJ1-1; D might be TRBD1 (5 bases). Germline V lookup: CDR1 SGHRS, CDR2 YFSETQ. The CDR3 covers 14 residues. Deletions cut 0 bases from V and 5 bases from J, with 11 bases between. This CDR3 is CASSLGRGWTEAFF. Here the CDR3 DNA reads TGCGCCAGCAGCTTGGGAAGGGGCTGGACTGAAGCTTTCTTT.